Listed below are T cell receptor beta chains from one sample, sequenced in a study of blood T cell repertoires in COVID-19. Only in-frame clones appear in the TCRdb table, and some are missing; sequencing was by immunoSEQ multiplex PCR. The table lists approximately 670,000 clones, approximately 90% of them singletons. The sequencing sample was made of peripheral blood. These receptors were taken from a woman aged 18-30 years with acute or convalescent COVID-19. The CDR3 runs from the conserved cysteine through the conserved F or W. The order of the fields is V gene, clone size, D gene, J gene, CDR3 DNA, CDR3 protein. A D gene is named only where the DNA matches it firmly. Not every row has a clone size; where given, it reads once, few, many or a size class.

>TRBV6-5|NA|TRBD1|TRBJ1-5
TGTGCCAGCAGTAAGACAGGGGGCATCAATCAGCCCCAGCATTTT
CASSKTGGINQPQHF
>TRBV29-1|NA|NA|TRBJ2-2
TGCAGCGTTGGACTGGGCGGGGAGCTGTTTTTT
CSVGLGGELFF
>TRBV6-2/TRBV6-3|NA|TRBD1|TRBJ1-1
TGTGCCAGCAGCGAACCGGGACAGATGAACACTGAAGCTTTCTTT
CASSEPGQMNTEAFF
>TRBV23-1|NA|NA|TRBJ1-1
TGCGCCATGGGAGGGAGGGGGAACACTGAAGCTTTCTTT
CAMGGRGNTEAFF
>TRBV7-9|NA|NA|TRBJ1-1
TGTGCCAGCACCGACCCCCCCTTGGGAGAACAGTTCACTGAAGCTTTCTTT
CASTDPPLGEQFTEAFF
>TRBV3-1/TRBV3-2|NA|NA|TRBJ1-1
TGTGCCAGCAGCCGGGCAGGGATGAACACTGAAGCTTTCTTT
CASSRAGMNTEAFF
>TRBV12-3/TRBV12-4|NA|TRBD1|TRBJ1-1
TGTGCCGCCCGGGACAGGGGGGAAGCTTTCTTT
CAARDRGEAFF
>TRBV4-2|few|NA|TRBJ2-1
TGTGCCAGCCAGGGGGGCCACAATGAGCAGTTCTTC
CASQGGHNEQFF
>TRBV19|NA|NA|TRBJ1-5
TGTGCCAGTAGTATATATTACCTACCCCAGCATTTT
CASSIYYLPQHF
>TRBV6-5|NA|NA|TRBJ1-1
TGTGCCAGCAGCGACTGGAACACTGAAGCTTTCTTT
CASSDWNTEAFF
>TRBV18|NA|TRBD1|TRBJ2-6
TGTGCCAGCTCACCAGGACAGGGGACAAGGGGCTCTGGGGCCAACGTCCTGACTTTC
CASSPGQGTRGSGANVLTF
>TRBV30|NA|NA|TRBJ2-2
TGTGCCTGGAGTGTACTGGGGTTTCGGGGTCCCGGGGAGCTGTTTTTT
CAWSVLGFRGPGELFF
>TRBV7-2|NA|NA|TRBJ1-1
TGTGCCAGCAGCTTAATCCCCGCACAGAACACTGAAGCTTTCTTT
CASSLIPAQNTEAFF
>TRBV13|NA|TRBD2|TRBJ2-5
TGTGCCAGCAGCTTACGGCTAGCGGGGGGGCCCTATGAAGAGACCCAGTACTTC
CASSLRLAGGPYEETQYF
>TRBV5-1|NA|NA|TRBJ2-7
TGCGCCAGCAGCTTGGGGTCCCAACAGGGACCGAGCTCCTACGAGCAGTACTTC
CASSLGSQQGPSSYEQYF
>TRBV5-8|NA|TRBD1|TRBJ1-2
TGTGCCAGCAGCTTCCCGGGACAGGGAATCTATGGCTACACCTTC
CASSFPGQGIYGYTF
>TRBV5-1|NA|NA|TRBJ1-3
TGCGCCAGCAGCTTTGGAGGGCCAAACACCATATATTTT
CASSFGGPNTIYF
>TRBV4-1|once|TRBD1|TRBJ1-1
TGCGCCAGCAGCCATACAGGGGCGGATACTGAAGCTTTCTTT
CASSHTGADTEAFF
>TRBV12-5|NA|NA|TRBJ1-3
TGTGCTAGTGGACCAGGCTCTGGAAACACCATATATTTT
CASGPGSGNTIYF
>TRBV9|NA|NA|TRBJ1-1
TGTGCCAGCAGTCAGGGGAACACTGAAGCTTTCTTT
CASSQGNTEAFF
>TRBV5-1|NA|TRBD1|TRBJ1-2
TGCGCCAGCAGCTCCCCACCTCCGGGACAGGGGTCTCCTAACTATGGCTACACCTTC
CASSSPPPGQGSPNYGYTF
>TRBV7-8|NA|NA|TRBJ1-6
TGTGCCAGCAGCCCCAGAACCCAGGGAAAGAGGTCACCCCTCCACTTT
CASSPRTQGKRSPLHF
>TRBV27|NA|TRBD1|TRBJ2-6
TGTGCCAGCAGTTTATTGGGTATCAGCCAGGGGGCCCCTCGTTACTCTGGGGCCAACGTCCTGACTTTC
CASSLLGISQGAPRYSGANVLTF
>TRBV18|NA|NA|TRBJ1-5
TGTGCCAGCTCATGGGACACGGGAAGGCCCCAGCATTTT
CASSWDTGRPQHF
>TRBV24-1|NA|NA|TRBJ1-2
TGTGCCACCAGTGGGACAGTCAACTATGGCTACACCTTC
CATSGTVNYGYTF
>TRBV18|NA|TRBD1|TRBJ1-2
TGTGCCAGCTCGCCCCTAGGCGGAGGGGGCAATGGCTACACCTTC
CASSPLGGGGNGYTF
>TRBV9|NA|NA|TRBJ2-3
TGTGCCAGCAGCGCAACTCCGGGCACAGATACGCAGTATTTT
CASSATPGTDTQYF